A selection of T cell receptor beta chains follows, all from one sample in a study of blood T cells in healthy people across ages. Each CDR3 protein gets one entry after TCRdb re-called the 5' RACE reads with MiXCR. Counted here are approximately 940,000 distinct CDR3 sequences, around 48% occurring once; the ten biggest clones make up roughly 12%. Sequenced: blood. These TCRs come from a man aged 30-40 years in good health. Both conserved end residues are part of each CDR3. Fields, in order: J gene, clone size, D gene, V gene, CDR3 DNA, CDR3 protein. A D gene is named only where the DNA matches it firmly. Where a row states a size, it is once, few, many or the class of an expanded clone; other rows omit it.

TRBJ1-6,-,-,TRBV6-6,TGTGCCACCGAACTTCTGACAGAGTATAATTCACCCCTCCACTTT,CATELLTEYNSPLHF
TRBJ2-1,many,TRBD2,TRBV7-2,TGTGCCAGCAGCTTATCCGGGACTATCAATGAGCAGTTCTTC,CASSLSGTINEQFF
TRBJ2-5,-,-,TRBV20-1,TGCAGTGCGGGGGGCGTCGAAGAGACCCAGTACTTC,CSAGGVEETQYF
TRBJ2-7,-,-,TRBV6-4,TGTGCCACAAGACCCGGTCACATAGAGCAGTACTTC,CATRPGHIEQYF
TRBJ2-2,-,-,TRBV11-2,TGTGCCAGCAGCTTAAATGCAGGGGCGAACACCGGGGAGCTGTTTTTT,CASSLNAGANTGELFF
TRBJ2-5,-,-,TRBV20-1,TGCAGTGCTAGGGGCGGGTGGGAGACCCAGTACTTC,CSARGGWETQYF
TRBJ2-3,-,-,TRBV7-9,TGTGCCAGCAGCTTACAGCCGCAGGGGCGGGCAGATACGCAGTATTTT,CASSLQPQGRADTQYF
TRBJ2-3,-,TRBD2,TRBV3-1,TGTGCCAGCAGCCAAGATACTAGCGGGGCAGATACGCAGTATTTT,CASSQDTSGADTQYF
TRBJ1-1,-,-,TRBV20-1,TGCAGTGCTGCCGGGACCGAGCCCTTATTCATGAACACTGAAGCTTTCTTT,CSAAGTEPLFMNTEAFF
TRBJ1-1,-,-,TRBV12-3/TRBV12-4,TGTGCCAGCAGTTTAGCGCCAGGCGGTGAAGCTTTCTTT,CASSLAPGGEAFF